One sample yielded the 22 T cell receptor beta chains listed below, sequenced in a study of Ad26.COV2.S vaccination and SARS-CoV-2 variants. This table comes from immunoSEQ multiplex PCR, and its TCRdb copy is limited to in-frame clones, with some not included. The data show more than 85,000 clones, over 60% seen once. This specimen consisted of peripheral blood, obtained after recovery from COVID-19. The receptors shown here come from a human donor who had recovered from COVID-19.

V usage is TRBV2 and J usage is TRBJ2-1; D not resolved. The V and J ends lost 7 bases and 8 bases respectively, with 18 bases between them. Germline V gene sequence: CDR1 SNHLY, CDR2 FYNNEI. The CDR3 length is 14 residues. The chain's CDR3 is CASTPSTSSDEQFF. As DNA, the CDR3 is TGTGCCAGCACTCCGTCGACATCGTCCGATGAGCAGTTCTTC.

The gene calls are TRBV5-1 and TRBJ1-2, with D tentatively TRBD1 (5 bases). CDR1 and CDR2 (germline): SGHRS, YFSETQ. CDR3 length: 16 amino acids. The V end was cut by 0 bases, the J end by 11 bases, with 23 bases between. CDR3 in DNA: TGCGCCAGCAGCTTGGATGGGGGGAGGAAAGAAGTAAGGTACACCTTC. This sequence encodes CASSLDGGRKEVRYTF.

This chain connects TRBV28 to TRBJ1-6, with D possibly matching TRBD1 (6 bases). CDR1 is MDHEN, CDR2 SYDVKM, per germline. The CDR3 loop spans 14 amino acids. V was cut by 10 bases and J by 0 bases, with 10 bases left in between. CDR3 coding DNA: TGTGCCATCGAACAGGGCTCCTATAATTCACCCCTCCACTTT. As protein: CAIEQGSYNSPLHF.

The rearrangement links TRBV7-2 to TRBJ2-5; 9 bases align to TRBD1. CDR3 length: 15 amino acids. Germline CDR1 is SGHTA and CDR2 is FQGNSA. The V gene end was trimmed by 6 bases and the J gene end by 5 bases; junction bases not matched to a gene: 10. The CDR3 reads CASSPNRGLRETQYF. The CDR3, as DNA: TGTGCCAGCAGTCCGAACAGGGGGCTAAGGGAGACCCAGTACTTC.

This chain joins TRBV27 and TRBJ2-5; tentatively, D is TRBD1 (6 bases). Germline V CDR1 and CDR2: MNHEY, SMNVEV (reference sequence). The CDR3 extends over 14 amino acids. The V gene lost 0 bases and the J gene lost 7 bases, with 12 bases spanning the gap. In DNA, the CDR3 is TGTGCCAGCAGTTTATCGATGAGAGGGGGGACCCAGTACTTC. Its translation is CASSLSMRGGTQYF.

V and J are TRBV7-6 and TRBJ1-3, with TRBD1 matching 7 bases. CDR3 size: 15 residues. Germline V gene data show CDR1 as SGHVS and CDR2 as FNYEAQ. V was pared by 5 bases and J by 1 base, with 5 bases of the junction left unmatched. The DNA of the CDR3 is TGTGCCAGCAGCGATCAACAGGGGTCTGGAAACACCATATATTTT. Protein product: CASSDQQGSGNTIYF.

The rearrangement joins TRBV29-1 to TRBJ2-3; D may be TRBD1 or TRBD2 (6 bases each). V lost 5 bases and J lost 5, with 14 bases in between. Germline CDR1 reads SQVTM; CDR2 reads ANQGSEA. This CDR3 spans 13 amino acids. CDR3 nucleotide sequence: TGCAGCGTTCTGTACGGGGGCGGAGATACGCAGTATTTT. Its translation: CSVLYGGGDTQYF.

The chain combines TRBV29-1 with TRBJ2-1; possible D gene TRBD2, 7 bases. Germline CDR1 is SQVTM and CDR2 is ANQGSEA. V was trimmed by 6 bases and J by 5 bases, leaving 20 bases between them. The CDR3 sequence is 15 residues long. The CDR3 here is CSVGGGGAKNNEQFF. For the CDR3, the DNA is TGCAGCGTCGGGGGAGGGGGGGCGAAAAACAATGAGCAGTTCTTC.

The chain has TRBV3-1 (or the pseudogene TRBV3-2) and TRBJ1-1; D is perhaps TRBD1 (5 bases). The CDR3 runs 11 residues. Germline V gene sequence: CDR1 LGHDT, CDR2 YNNKEL (reference sequence). V lost 7 bases and J lost 12, with 15 bases in between. Here the CDR3 DNA reads TGTGCCAGCACTGGCCAGGGTCGAACTTTCTTT. It is translated as CASTGQGRTFF.

The rearrangement links TRBV6-2 or TRBV6-3 to TRBJ2-1, with D possibly being TRBD2 (6 bases). This CDR3 contains 14 residues. The V gene lost 2 bases and the J gene lost 7 bases, with 12 bases spanning the gap. Germline CDR1 reads MNHEY; CDR2 reads SVGEGT. CDR3: CASSYGRGGNEQFF. The CDR3 nucleotides read TGTGCCAGCAGTTACGGTCGTGGGGGGAATGAGCAGTTCTTC.

The chain recombines TRBV27 with TRBJ1-4; D call uncertain. V was clipped by 7 bases and J by 8 bases, with 11 bases between them. Per the germline V gene, CDR1 is MNHEY and CDR2 is SMNVEV (reference sequence). This CDR3 is built from 12 residues. CDR3: CASTKRGEKLFF. Here the CDR3 DNA reads TGTGCCAGCACGAAAAGAGGGGAAAAACTGTTTTTT.

This chain joins TRBV2 and TRBJ2-2, with D unresolved. V was clipped by 3 bases and J by 4 bases, with 9 bases between them. The CDR3 is 14 residues long. Germline V gene lookup returns CDR1 SNHLY and CDR2 FYNNEI. The CDR3 DNA reads TGTGCCAGCAGTGAGTCTCGCCTCACCGGGGAGCTGTTTTTT. Protein sequence: CASSESRLTGELFF.

The CDR3 region has the DNA TGTGCCAGCAGCTTAGAAATCCCCTATGGCTACACCTTC. Amino acid sequence: CASSLEIPYGYTF. The chain joins TRBV7-9 to TRBJ1-2; D ambiguous. The V and J ends lost 1 base and 4 bases respectively, with 7 bases between them. The germline CDR1 and CDR2 sequences are SEHNR and FQNEAQ (reference sequence). CDR3 length: 13 amino acids.

This rearrangement joins TRBV28 to TRBJ1-1; D gene uncertain. Germline CDR1 and CDR2: MDHEN and SYDVKM. The CDR3 spans 12 residues. V lost 5 bases and J 6 bases, leaving 10 bases between the germline ends. CDR3 DNA: TGTGCCAGCAGTCCCGAAGGGTCTGAAGCTTTCTTT. Its protein is CASSPEGSEAFF.

The V call is TRBV12-3 or TRBV12-4, the J call TRBJ1-4; no firm D call. V lost 3 bases and J lost 4, with 3 bases in between. The CDR3 runs 12 residues. In DNA form, the CDR3 reads TGTGCCAGCAGTTTTGGTAATGAAAAACTGTTTTTT. It specifies CASSFGNEKLFF.

The chain carries TRBV28 and TRBJ2-2; 9 positions match TRBD1. Trimming cost V 2 bases and J 6 bases; bases outside gene matches: 7. Germline V CDR1 and CDR2: MDHEN, SYDVKM. The CDR3 consists of 16 residues. This CDR3 is CASSLMGQGWAGELFF. The CDR3 bases are TGTGCCAGCAGTTTAATGGGACAGGGATGGGCCGGGGAGCTGTTTTTT.

The sample holds a few counts of this clone. V is TRBV30 and J is TRBJ1-2, with no clear D. V lost 1 base and J lost 8, with 11 bases in between. The germline V gene encodes CDR1 GTSNPN and CDR2 SVGIG (reference sequence). The CDR3 consists of 12 residues. Here the CDR3 DNA reads TGTGCCTGGAGTGCATGGACGGGAGGCTACACCTTC. Protein product: CAWSAWTGGYTF.

The genes are TRBV5-1 and TRBJ2-2, with D perhaps matching TRBD1 or TRBD2 (5 bases each). The CDR3 runs 15 residues. In germline, CDR1 is SGHRS, CDR2 YFSETQ. Trimming left V 4 bases short and J 4 bases short, with 14 bases between. CDR3 nucleotide sequence: TGCGCCAGCAGCGTCGGGACCGTTCCCACCGGGGAGCTGTTTTTT. Translation: CASSVGTVPTGELFF. Filled out from reference TRBV5-1 and TRBJ2-2, the complete variable domain reads KAGVTQTPRYLIKTRGQQVTLSCSPISGHRSVSWYQQTPGQGLQFLFEYFSETQRNKGNFPGRFSGRQFSNSRSEMNVSTLELGDSALYLCASSVGTVPTGELFFGEGSRLTVL.

The CDR3 loop is CASRGQANSYEQYF. DNA for the CDR3: TGTGCCAGCCGAGGACAGGCCAACTCCTACGAGCAGTACTTC. The chain combines TRBV2 with TRBJ2-7, with TRBD1 identical over 7 bases. V shed 8 bases and J 0 bases; nucleotides not matched to a gene: 7. CDR1 is SNHLY and CDR2 is FYNNEI in the germline V gene. This CDR3 comprises 14 residues.

V is TRBV19 and J is TRBJ1-2, with no clear D. Germline assignment: CDR1 LNHDA and CDR2 SQIVND (reference sequence). The V end was cut by 5 bases, the J end by 8 bases, with 12 bases between. This CDR3 comprises 12 residues. The CDR3 sequence is CASSSALFGYTF. The CDR3 coding sequence is TGTGCCAGTAGTTCAGCTCTCTTCGGCTACACCTTC.

The chain joins TRBV6-5 to TRBJ1-5; D gene uncertain. V was cut by 6 bases and J by 5 bases, with 8 bases left in between. Germline V gene sequence: CDR1 MNHEY, CDR2 SVGAGI. The CDR3 has 12 residues. CDR3 in DNA: TGTGCCAGCAGCCCGGGAGATCAGCCCCAGCATTTT. Its protein product is CASSPGDQPQHF.

This sequence joins TRBV6-5 and TRBJ2-7; 7 nucleotides match TRBD1. This CDR3 spans 13 amino acids. The trim removed 3 bases at V and 6 bases at J, leaving 5 bases unmatched. CDR1 MNHEY and CDR2 SVGAGI come from the germline V gene. As DNA, the CDR3 is TGTGCCAGCAGTTATCTAACAGGGGCCGAGCAGTACTTC. This sequence encodes CASSYLTGAEQYF.